The rows below give T cell receptor beta chains drawn from one sample of a study of T-cell memory formation after mild COVID-19. One entry per CDR3 protein, called by TCRdb with MiXCR from the 5' RACE reads. The table has 360,000 or so distinct CDR3 sequences, 25% to 30% seen once; the top ten hold approximately 15%. Sequences were obtained from PBMCs or a T cell subset sorted from them (not recorded which). The receptors were gathered from an adult woman who had mild COVID-19 (a few samples of this study predate the infection). Cell type and time point are not known. Each CDR3 is given with its conserved first and last residue. The order of the fields is J gene, clone size, D gene, V gene, CDR3 DNA, CDR3 protein. D genes are given only for firm matches. Some rows mark clone size as missing; the rest say once, few, many or name a class of expanded clone.

>TRBJ2-3|NA|TRBD2|TRBV12-3/TRBV12-4
TGTGCAACCGGCGGGGGGGCGTTAACAGATACGCAGTATTTT
CATGGGALTDTQYF
>TRBJ2-2|NA|TRBD1|TRBV7-3
TGTGCCAGCAGCTTAACGCCAGGGGGTACCGGGGAGCTGTTTTTT
CASSLTPGGTGELFF
>TRBJ2-2|NA|NA|TRBV7-3
TGTGCCAGCAGCCCTAAGGCAACCGGGGAGCTGTTTTTT
CASSPKATGELFF
>TRBJ2-1|few|TRBD2|TRBV24-1
TGTGCCACCAGTGGAATGACTAGCGGGGGGTATGAGCAGTTCTTC
CATSGMTSGGYEQFF
>TRBJ1-1|NA|NA|TRBV11-3
TGTGCCAGCAGCACCCTGGAAGGTCTGAACACTGAAGCTTTCTTT
CASSTLEGLNTEAFF
>TRBJ2-7|few|TRBD1|TRBV7-9
TGTGCCAGCAGCCCTACCGGACAGGGGATCGCGGCTCACTACGAGCAGTACTTC
CASSPTGQGIAAHYEQYF
>TRBJ1-6|NA|NA|TRBV2
TGTGCCAGCAGATCGGGAATCTCCTATAATTCACCCCTCCACTTT
CASRSGISYNSPLHF
>TRBJ2-5|few|TRBD1|TRBV12-3/TRBV12-4
TGTGCCAGCAGTTTAACAGGGGGCGTCGAGACCCAGTACTTC
CASSLTGGVETQYF
>TRBJ2-3|few|NA|TRBV18
TGTGCCAGCTCACCACCAGTAGATACGCAGTATTTT
CASSPPVDTQYF
>TRBJ2-3|NA|TRBD2|TRBV14
TGTGCCAGGCCGGGACTAGCGCCCTCACGGGATACGCAGTATTTT
CARPGLAPSRDTQYF
>TRBJ2-1|many|NA|TRBV6-5
TGTGCCAGCAGTTACCCTACTAGGTACGGTGAGCAGTTCTTC
CASSYPTRYGEQFF
>TRBJ2-3|few|NA|TRBV7-2
TGTGCCAGCAGCTTGAGGGGGTCCCCTAGCACAGATACGCAGTATTTT
CASSLRGSPSTDTQYF
>TRBJ1-2|NA|TRBD1|TRBV7-9
TGTGCCAGCAGCCAGGGACAGGAGAGGGTCTACACCTTC
CASSQGQERVYTF
>TRBJ2-2|few|NA|TRBV12-3/TRBV12-4
TGTGCCAGCAGTTTTCGCATACCGAACACCGGGGAGCTGTTTTTT
CASSFRIPNTGELFF
>TRBJ2-4|NA|TRBD1|TRBV29-1
TGCAGCGTTGGGGCTGGGGGGACAGGGGGCCTTGACATTCAGTACTTC
CSVGAGGTGGLDIQYF
>TRBJ1-6|NA|TRBD1|TRBV7-9
TGTGCCAGCAGCTTAACCGGGACAGGGGTCTCACCCCTCCACTTT
CASSLTGTGVSPLHF
>TRBJ1-5|NA|TRBD1|TRBV20-1
TGCAGTGCTAGAGCCGCCGGACAGGGTCCCTATAGCAATCAGCCCCAGCATTTT
CSARAAGQGPYSNQPQHF
>TRBJ1-1|NA|NA|TRBV11-1
TGTGCCAGCAGCTCCTTACCTACAGCGAACACTGAAGCTTTCTTT
CASSSLPTANTEAFF
>TRBJ2-5|NA|TRBD2|TRBV4-2
TGTGCCAGCAGCCAAGTAGCGGCTAGCGGGGTAGAGACCCAGTACTTC
CASSQVAASGVETQYF
>TRBJ2-3|medium-sized|NA|TRBV5-1
TGCGCCAGCAGCCGAAGGACTATCACAGATACGCAGTATTTT
CASSRRTITDTQYF
>TRBJ2-1|NA|NA|TRBV5-1
TGCGCCAGCAGCTTGGGGGACTTAAGGTGGTACAATGAGCAGTTCTTC
CASSLGDLRWYNEQFF
>TRBJ2-7|NA|NA|TRBV6-2/TRBV6-3
TGTGCCAGCAACCCGGACAGTTTGGACGAGCAGTACTTC
CASNPDSLDEQYF
>TRBJ2-1|NA|NA|TRBV6-5
TGTGCCAGCAGTTCGATAAGGGGGGGCAATGAGCAGTTCTTC
CASSSIRGGNEQFF
>TRBJ1-2|NA|TRBD1|TRBV5-1
TGCGCCAGCAGCTTGCCAGGGGGTACTAACTATGGCTACACCTTC
CASSLPGGTNYGYTF
>TRBJ2-1|NA|TRBD1|TRBV4-3
TGCGCCAGCAGCCAAGAACCCAGGGGGCGAGGCAATGAGCAGTTCTTC
CASSQEPRGRGNEQFF
>TRBJ2-7|NA|NA|TRBV12-3/TRBV12-4
TGTGCCAGCAGCGGTGCCGGGACGGAATTCTACGAGCAGTACTTC
CASSGAGTEFYEQYF
>TRBJ2-6|NA|TRBD1|TRBV5-4
TGTGCCAGCAGCTATGGACAGGGAAGATCTGGGGCCAACGTCCTGACTTTC
CASSYGQGRSGANVLTF
>TRBJ2-4|NA|TRBD1|TRBV2
TGTGCCAGCAGTCTGGACAGGGTCGACAAAAACATTCAGTACTTC
CASSLDRVDKNIQYF
>TRBJ2-2|few|TRBD2|TRBV6-2/TRBV6-3
TGTGCCAGCGTAGCGGGATTGACCGGGGAGCTGTTTTTT
CASVAGLTGELFF
>TRBJ2-3|few|TRBD2|TRBV7-7
TGTGCTAGCAGCTCCCGCCCGGGACTAGCGGGAGCAGATACGCAGTATTTT
CASSSRPGLAGADTQYF
>TRBJ1-1|NA|NA|TRBV9
TGTGCCAGCAGCGTTGGGGAGGCGGAAGCTTTCTTT
CASSVGEAEAFF
>TRBJ2-1|NA|TRBD1|TRBV12-3/TRBV12-4
TGTGCCAGCAGCCCCGAAAGGGCCAGGGGGTATCTGGATGAGCAGTTCTTC
CASSPERARGYLDEQFF
>TRBJ2-5|NA|TRBD1|TRBV4-2
TGTGCCAGCAGCCGTGGTAGCGACAGGGAAGAGACCCAGTACTTC
CASSRGSDREETQYF
>TRBJ2-5|NA|NA|TRBV10-3
TGTGCCATCAGTGACGGATTGTCCGTAGGAGAGACCCAGTACTTC
CAISDGLSVGETQYF
>TRBJ2-7|many|NA|TRBV7-2
TGTGCCAGCAGCTTAGGGGGAGATACCTACGAGCAGTACTTC
CASSLGGDTYEQYF
>TRBJ2-3|few|TRBD1|TRBV5-1
TGCGCCAGCAGCTTGCTAGGACAGGGTAGCACAGATACGCAGTATTTT
CASSLLGQGSTDTQYF
>TRBJ2-1|NA|NA|TRBV24-1
TGTGCCACCAGTGATTCGCGTTACGCCGTTTACAATGAGCAGTTCTTC
CATSDSRYAVYNEQFF
>TRBJ2-2|NA|NA|TRBV2
TGTGCCAGCAGGGGGGACCGAAAACCGCCCGGGGAGCTGTTTTTT
CASRGDRKPPGELFF
>TRBJ2-1|NA|TRBD2|TRBV20-1
TGCAGTGCTCGGGCCCCGGGACTAGCGGGAGACGCCTATGAGCAGTTCTTC
CSARAPGLAGDAYEQFF